This T cell receptor (beta chain) was sequenced for a study of quantifying T cell responses using KT2 cells. Study-wide background: cDNA was made from DNase-treated RNA using alpha and beta constant primers. A predetermined fluorescence threshold ended the second PCR, run as a qPCR.

The table lists this clonotype with many counts. Its specificity is unknown. Whole-study results and caveats: At about one KT2 cell per 100,000 PBMC, KT2 sequences were still detected.

A single-stranded UMI oligo with SP2 sequence was ligated to cDNA 3' ends. First-round PCR used around 4 cycles and beta primers RC1.1 and RC1.2 covering TRBC1 and TRBC2. In TCRdb, the UMI-ligation and nested PCR reads were re-called with MiXCR into one record per CDR3 protein. The sample holds some 34,000 distinct CDR3 sequences, around 10% seen once. V trimming: 5 bases; J trimming: 6 bases; junction bases outside the gene matches: 7. Germline-derived CDR1 and CDR2 are SGHNT and YENEEA. The CDR3 covers 14 residues. V and J are TRBV11-3 and TRBJ2-3, with TRBD1 matching 8 bases. The sequenced sample was PBMCs spiked with cells of the T cell clone KT2. The source is a human donor. This CDR3 reads CASSQRTGRDTQYF. CDR3 nucleotides: TGTGCCAGCAGCCAGAGGACAGGGAGGGATACGCAGTATTTT.